Given below is one T cell receptor (beta chain) in context. The antigen is undetermined. With 60 Vbeta and 13 Jbeta primers, the PCR was carried out. The data were produced by immunoSEQ multiplex PCR, yet TCRdb's version contains in-frame clones alone and is incomplete. The sample has about 100,000 clones; approximately 76% are singletons. The record originates from a study of cytomegalovirus exposure and HLA in healthy donors. Study summary: From donors who were HLA-typed, an early data release held 75 million to 85 million unique TCRs.

Study-wide results and caveats: Differences between HLA loci emerged in a later analysis of TCR association rates, with DRB1 most and HLA-C fewest. TCR beta chains numbering some 160 were designated cytomegalovirus-associated. Reported results showed that the classifier diagnosed cytomegalovirus status with high specificity and sensitivity.

The clonotype was recovered from a woman between 18 and 29 years old in good health and CMV-seropositive. The specimen sequenced was PBMCs.

The CDR3 nucleotides read TGTGCCAGCATGACAGCACCATCCTACGAGCAGTACTTC. Translated: CASMTAPSYEQYF. V and J are TRBV28 and TRBJ2-7; D might be TRBD1 (5 bases). V lost 7 bases to trimming and J lost 1 base, with 11 bases between them. Germline V gene sequence: CDR1 MDHEN, CDR2 SYDVKM. This CDR3 has 13 amino acids.